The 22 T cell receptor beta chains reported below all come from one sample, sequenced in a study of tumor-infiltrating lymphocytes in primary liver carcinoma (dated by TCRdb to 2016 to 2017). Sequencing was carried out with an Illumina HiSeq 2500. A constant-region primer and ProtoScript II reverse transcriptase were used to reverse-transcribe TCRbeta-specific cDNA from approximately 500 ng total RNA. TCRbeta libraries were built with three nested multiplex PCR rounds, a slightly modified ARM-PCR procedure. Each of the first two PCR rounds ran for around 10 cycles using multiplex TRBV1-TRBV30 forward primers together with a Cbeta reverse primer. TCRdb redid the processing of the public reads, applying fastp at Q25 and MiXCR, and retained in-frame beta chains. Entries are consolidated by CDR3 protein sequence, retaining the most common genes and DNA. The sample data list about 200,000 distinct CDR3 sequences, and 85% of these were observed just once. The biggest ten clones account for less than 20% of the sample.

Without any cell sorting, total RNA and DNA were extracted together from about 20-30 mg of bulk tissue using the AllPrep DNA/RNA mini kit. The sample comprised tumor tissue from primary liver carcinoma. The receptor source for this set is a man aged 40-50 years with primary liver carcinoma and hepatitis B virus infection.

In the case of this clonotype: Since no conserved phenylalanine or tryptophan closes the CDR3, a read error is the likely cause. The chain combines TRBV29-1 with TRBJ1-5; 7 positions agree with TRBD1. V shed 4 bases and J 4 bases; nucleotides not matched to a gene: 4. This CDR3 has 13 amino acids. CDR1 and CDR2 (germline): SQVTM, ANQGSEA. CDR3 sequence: CSVGVQGNQPQHY. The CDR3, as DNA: TGCAGCGTTGGAGTACAGGGGAATCAGCCCCAGCATTAT.

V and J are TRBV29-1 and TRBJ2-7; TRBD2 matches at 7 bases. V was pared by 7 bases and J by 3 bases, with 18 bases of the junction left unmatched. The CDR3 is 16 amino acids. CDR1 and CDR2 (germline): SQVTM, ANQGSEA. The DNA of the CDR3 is TGCAGCGCGCAGACTAGCAGGAGCTCAAGACACTACGAGCAGTACTTC. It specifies CSAQTSRSSRHYEQYF.

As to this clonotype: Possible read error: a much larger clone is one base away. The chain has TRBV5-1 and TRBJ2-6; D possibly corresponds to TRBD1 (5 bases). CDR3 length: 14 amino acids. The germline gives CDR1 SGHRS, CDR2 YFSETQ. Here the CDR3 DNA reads TGCGCCAGCAGCTTAGGGTCTGGGGCCAACGTCCTGAGTTTC. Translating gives CASSLGSGANVLSF. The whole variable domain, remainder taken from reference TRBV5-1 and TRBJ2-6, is KAGVTQTPRYLIKTRGQQVTLSCSPISGHRSVSWYQQTPGQGLQFLFEYFSETQRNKGNFPGRFSGRQFSNSRSEMNVSTLELGDSALYLCASSLGSGANVLSFGAGSRLTVL.

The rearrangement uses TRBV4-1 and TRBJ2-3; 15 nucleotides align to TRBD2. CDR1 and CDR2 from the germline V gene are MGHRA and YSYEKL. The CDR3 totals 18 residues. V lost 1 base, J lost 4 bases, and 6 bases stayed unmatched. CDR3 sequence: CASSQGRGLAGGPDTQYF. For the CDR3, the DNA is TGCGCCAGCAGCCAAGGCAGGGGACTAGCGGGAGGACCAGATACGCAGTATTTT.

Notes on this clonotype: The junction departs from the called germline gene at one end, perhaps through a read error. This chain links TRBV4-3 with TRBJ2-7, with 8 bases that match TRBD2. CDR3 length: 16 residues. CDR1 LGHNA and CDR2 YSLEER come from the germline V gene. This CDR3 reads CASSQEVGTRFYEHYF. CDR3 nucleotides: TGCGCCAGTAGCCAAGAGGTGGGGACTAGGTTTTACGAGCACTACTTC.

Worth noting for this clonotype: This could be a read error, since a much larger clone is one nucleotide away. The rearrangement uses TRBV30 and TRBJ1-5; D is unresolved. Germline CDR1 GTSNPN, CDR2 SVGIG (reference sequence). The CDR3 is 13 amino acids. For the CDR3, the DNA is TGTGCCTGGAGTGTTGCCGGAAATCAGCACCAGCATTTT. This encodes CAWSVAGNQHQHF. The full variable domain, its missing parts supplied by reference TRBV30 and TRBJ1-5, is SQTIHQWPATLVQPVGSPLSLECTVEGTSNPNLYWYRQAAGRGLQLLFYSVGIGQISSEVPQNLSASRPQDRQFILSSKKLLLSDSGFYLCAWSVAGNQHQHFGDGTRLSIL.

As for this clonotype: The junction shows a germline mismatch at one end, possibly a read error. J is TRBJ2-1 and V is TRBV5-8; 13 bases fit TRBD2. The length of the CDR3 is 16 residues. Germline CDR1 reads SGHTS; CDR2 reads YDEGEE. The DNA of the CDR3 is TGTGCCTGCAGCTCGGGACTAGCGGGATTATACAATGTGCAGTTCTTC. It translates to CACSSGLAGLYNVQFF.

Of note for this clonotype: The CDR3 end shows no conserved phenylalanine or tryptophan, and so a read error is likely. The CDR3 bases are TGTGCCAGCAGCCGGGGACTAGCGGGTTCCGCGAACATCGGGGAGCTGTTTTCT. Translation gives CASSRGLAGSANIGELFS. This chain uses TRBV4-3 with TRBJ2-2; 12 bases match TRBD2. Germline V CDR1 and CDR2: LGHNA, YSLEER. CDR3 length equals 18 residues.

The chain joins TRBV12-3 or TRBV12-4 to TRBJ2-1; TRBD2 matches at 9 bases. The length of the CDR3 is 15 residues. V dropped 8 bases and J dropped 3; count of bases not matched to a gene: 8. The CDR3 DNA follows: TGTGCCAGCGGTCATAGCGGGGGATACTACAATGAGCAGTTCTTC. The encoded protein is CASGHSGGYYNEQFF.

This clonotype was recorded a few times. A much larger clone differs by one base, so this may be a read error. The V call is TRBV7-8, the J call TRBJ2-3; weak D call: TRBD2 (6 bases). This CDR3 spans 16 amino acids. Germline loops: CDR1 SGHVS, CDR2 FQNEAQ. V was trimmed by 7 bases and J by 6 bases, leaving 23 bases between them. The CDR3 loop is CASIQMAGPLGDTQYF. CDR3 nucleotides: TGTGCCAGCATACAGATGGCGGGGCCCCTTGGGGATACGCAGTATTTT.

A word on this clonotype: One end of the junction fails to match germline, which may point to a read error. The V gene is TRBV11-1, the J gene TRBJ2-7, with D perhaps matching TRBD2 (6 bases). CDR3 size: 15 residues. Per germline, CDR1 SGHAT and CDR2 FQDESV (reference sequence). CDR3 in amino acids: CASSSSWDSSYEQNF. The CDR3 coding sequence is TGTGCCAGCAGCTCATCCTGGGACTCCTCCTACGAGCAAAACTTC.

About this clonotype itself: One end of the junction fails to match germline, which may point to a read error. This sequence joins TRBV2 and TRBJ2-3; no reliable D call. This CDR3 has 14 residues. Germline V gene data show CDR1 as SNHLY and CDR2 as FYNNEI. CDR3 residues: CGSSLGLDTDTQYF. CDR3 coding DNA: TGTGGCAGCAGCCTAGGGCTTGACACAGATACGCAGTATTTT.

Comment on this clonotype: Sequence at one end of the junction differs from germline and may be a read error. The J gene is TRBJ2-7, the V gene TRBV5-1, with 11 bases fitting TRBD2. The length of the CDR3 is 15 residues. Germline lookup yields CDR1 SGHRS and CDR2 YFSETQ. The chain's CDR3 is CASSVGTSGSPEQHF. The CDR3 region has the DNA TGCGCCAGTAGCGTGGGAACTAGCGGGAGCCCCGAGCAGCACTTC.

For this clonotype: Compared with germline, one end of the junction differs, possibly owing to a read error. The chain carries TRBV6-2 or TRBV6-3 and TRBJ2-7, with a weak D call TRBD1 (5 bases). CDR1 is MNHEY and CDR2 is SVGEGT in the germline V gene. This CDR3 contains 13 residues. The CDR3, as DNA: TGTACCAGCAGCAGGGTAAGGTACGACGAGCATTACTTC. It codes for CTSSRVRYDEHYF.

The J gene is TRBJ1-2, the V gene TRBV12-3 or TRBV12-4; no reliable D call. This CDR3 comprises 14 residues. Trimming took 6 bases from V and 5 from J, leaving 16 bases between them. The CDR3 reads CASSATGSSYGYTF. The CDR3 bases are TGTGCCAGCAGCGCAACGGGGTCCTCGTATGGCTACACCTTC.

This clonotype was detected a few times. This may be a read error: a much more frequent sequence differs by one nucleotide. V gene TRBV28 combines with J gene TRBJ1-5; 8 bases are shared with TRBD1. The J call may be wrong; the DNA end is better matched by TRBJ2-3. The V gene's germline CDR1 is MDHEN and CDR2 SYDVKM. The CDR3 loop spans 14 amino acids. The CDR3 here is CASSMTGATQPQYF. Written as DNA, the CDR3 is TGTGCCAGCAGTATGACAGGGGCCACCCAGCCCCAGTATTTT.

CDR3 nucleotide sequence: TGTAGCAGCGGACTAGCGGGAGAAACATATACGCAGTATTTT. Its protein product is CSSGLAGETYTQYF. This chain links TRBV6-1 with TRBJ2-3, with 13 bases lining up with TRBD2. The CDR3 totals 14 residues. CDR1 and CDR2 (germline): MNHNS, SASEGT.

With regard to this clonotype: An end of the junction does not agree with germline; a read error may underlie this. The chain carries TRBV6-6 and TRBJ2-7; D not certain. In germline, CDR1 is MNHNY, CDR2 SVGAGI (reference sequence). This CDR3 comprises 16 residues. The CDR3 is CASLLDDGTSSYEQYF. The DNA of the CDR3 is TGTGCCAGTCTTTTGGATGACGGAACAAGCTCCTACGAGCAATACTTC.

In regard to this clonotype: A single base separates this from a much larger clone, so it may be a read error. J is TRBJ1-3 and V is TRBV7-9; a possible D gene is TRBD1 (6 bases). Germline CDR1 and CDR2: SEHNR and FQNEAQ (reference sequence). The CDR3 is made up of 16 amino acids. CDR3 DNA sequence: TGTGCCACCAGCCCATTGACAGGAGGGACTGGAAACACCATATATTTT. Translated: CATSPLTGGTGNTIYF.

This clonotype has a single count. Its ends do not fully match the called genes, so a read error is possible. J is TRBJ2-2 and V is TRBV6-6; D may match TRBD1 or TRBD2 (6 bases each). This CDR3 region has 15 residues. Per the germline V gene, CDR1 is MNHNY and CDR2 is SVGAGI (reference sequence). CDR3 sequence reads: CASTTWGANTGELFF. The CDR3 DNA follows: TGCGCCAGCACTACATGGGGGGCTAACACCGGGGAGCTGTTTTTT.

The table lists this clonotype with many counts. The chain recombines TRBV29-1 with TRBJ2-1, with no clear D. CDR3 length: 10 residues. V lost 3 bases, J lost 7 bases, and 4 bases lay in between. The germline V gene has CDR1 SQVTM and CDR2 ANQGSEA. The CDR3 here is CSVDNNEQFF. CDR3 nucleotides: TGCAGCGTTGATAATAATGAGCAGTTCTTC.

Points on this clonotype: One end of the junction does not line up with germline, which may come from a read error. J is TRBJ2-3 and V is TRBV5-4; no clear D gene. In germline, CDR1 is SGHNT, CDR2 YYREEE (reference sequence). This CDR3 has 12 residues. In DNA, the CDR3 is TGTGCCGGCAGCTTGAGCACAGATGCGCAGTATTTT. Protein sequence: CAGSLSTDAQYF.